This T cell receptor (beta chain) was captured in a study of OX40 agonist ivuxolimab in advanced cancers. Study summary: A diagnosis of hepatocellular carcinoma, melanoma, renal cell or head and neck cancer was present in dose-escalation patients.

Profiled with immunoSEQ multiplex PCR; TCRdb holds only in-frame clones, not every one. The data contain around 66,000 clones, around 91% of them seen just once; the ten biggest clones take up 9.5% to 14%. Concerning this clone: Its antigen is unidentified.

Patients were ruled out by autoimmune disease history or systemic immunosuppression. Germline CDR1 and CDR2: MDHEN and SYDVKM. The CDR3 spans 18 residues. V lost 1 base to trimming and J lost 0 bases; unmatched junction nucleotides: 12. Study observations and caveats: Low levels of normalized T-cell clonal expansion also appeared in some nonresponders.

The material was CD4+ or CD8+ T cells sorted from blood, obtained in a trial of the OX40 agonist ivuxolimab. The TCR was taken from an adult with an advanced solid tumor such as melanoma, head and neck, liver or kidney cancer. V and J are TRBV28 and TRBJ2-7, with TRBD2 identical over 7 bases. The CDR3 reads CASSLLRAGRRDSYEQYF. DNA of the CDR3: TGTGCCAGCAGTTTATTAAGAGCGGGGCGGCGGGACTCCTACGAGCAGTACTTC.